This T cell receptor beta chain was sequenced during a study of T-cell memory formation after mild COVID-19. Overall study results and limits: A balance of CD4 and CD8 characterized clones contracting day 15 to 85, whereas later expanders leaned CD4+. CD8+ contracting clones occupied EMRA, while CD4+ ones occupied mainly CM and EM.

V lost 4 bases to trimming and J lost 4 bases; unmatched junction nucleotides: 5. The CDR3 totals 15 residues. Germline assignment: CDR1 SGHRS and CDR2 YFSETQ. With regard to this clonotype: The target antigen is unknown.

Constant-segment-primed 5'RACE gave TCR alpha and TCR beta cDNA libraries with sample barcodes and UMIs. One entry per CDR3 protein, called by TCRdb with MiXCR from the 5' RACE reads. The repertoire has under 300,000 distinct CDR3 sequences, approximately 16% of them found once; the top ten carry around 3.4%. V usage is TRBV5-1 and J usage is TRBJ2-5, with 12 bases lining up with TRBD2. The origin of this receptor is a man aged 18 to 30 who had mild COVID-19 (a few samples of this study predate the infection). Cell type and time point are not known. Sequencing was carried out using PBMCs or a T cell subset sorted from them (not recorded which). The CDR3, as DNA: TGCGCCAGCAGCCCAGGACTAGCGGGGCCAGAGACCCAGTACTTC. Translated: CASSPGLAGPETQYF.